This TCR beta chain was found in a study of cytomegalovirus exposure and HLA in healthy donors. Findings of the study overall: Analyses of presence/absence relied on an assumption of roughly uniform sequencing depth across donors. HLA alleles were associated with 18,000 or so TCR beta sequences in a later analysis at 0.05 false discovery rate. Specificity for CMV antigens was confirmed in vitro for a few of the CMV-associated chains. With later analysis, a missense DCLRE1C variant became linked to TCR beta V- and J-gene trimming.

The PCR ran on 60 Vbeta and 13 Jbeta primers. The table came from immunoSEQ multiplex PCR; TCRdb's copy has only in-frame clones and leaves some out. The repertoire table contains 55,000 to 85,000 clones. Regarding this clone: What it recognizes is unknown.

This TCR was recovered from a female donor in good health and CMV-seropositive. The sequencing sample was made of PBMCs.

Here the CDR3 reads CASRTSLGGELFF. CDR3 DNA: TGCGCCAGTCGGACTAGTCTAGGCGGGGAGCTGTTTTTT. J is TRBJ2-2 and V is TRBV10-2, with TRBD2 identical over 7 bases. The J segment lost 7 bases and the V segment lost 9 bases, leaving 8 bases of the junction unmatched. Per germline, CDR1 WSHSY and CDR2 SAAADI. CDR3 size: 13 residues.